The 29 T cell receptor beta chains below all came from one sample that was sequenced in a study of blood T cell repertoires in COVID-19. TCRdb keeps only in-frame clones here, not all; method: immunoSEQ multiplex PCR. The sample lists 87,000 or so clones; 88% were seen once. Material for sequencing was peripheral blood. Receptors were obtained from a man aged 80 or over with acute or convalescent COVID-19.

The chain is built from TRBV7-2 and TRBJ2-7; 9 nucleotides align to TRBD2. Germline V gene sequence: CDR1 SGHTA, CDR2 FQGNSA. The trim removed 5 bases at V and 0 bases at J, leaving 5 bases unmatched. CDR3 size: 15 residues. The CDR3 DNA is TGTGCCAGCAGCAAGCGGGGGGCTAGCTCCTACGAGCAGTACTTC. Its translation is CASSKRGASSYEQYF.

This rearrangement joins TRBV6-2 or TRBV6-3 to TRBJ2-7, with D possibly TRBD2 on 6 matching bases. Trimming removed 2 bases from V and 0 bases from J, with 11 bases in between. Germline V lookup: CDR1 MNHEY, CDR2 SVGEGT. The CDR3 loop spans 15 amino acids. The CDR3 DNA reads TGTGCCAGCAGTTACGGAGGTAGCGGCTCCTACGAGCAGTACTTC. Its translation is CASSYGGSGSYEQYF.

The rearrangement joins TRBV4-1 to TRBJ1-2; the match to TRBD1 covers 9 bases. The trim removed 5 bases at V and 8 bases at J, leaving 15 bases unmatched. The CDR3 has 16 residues. From germline, CDR1 is MGHRA and CDR2 YSYEKL. Here the CDR3 reads CASSARDRDIFRGYTF. CDR3 bases: TGCGCCAGCAGCGCCCGGGACAGGGATATATTTAGAGGCTACACCTTC.

V and J are TRBV18 and TRBJ2-7; TRBD1 aligns across 9 bases. Unmatched junction bases numbered 14, after V lost 6 bases and J lost 5 bases. The germline V gene has CDR1 KGHSH and CDR2 LQKENI. The CDR3 consists of 16 residues. The CDR3 protein is CASSLSRDRVTNEQYF. The DNA for the CDR3 is TGTGCCAGCTCCCTTAGCCGGGACAGGGTAACCAACGAGCAGTACTTC. Variable domain in full (rest from reference TRBV18 and TRBJ2-7): NAGVMQNPRHLVRRRGQEARLRCSPMKGHSHVYWYRQLPEEGLKFMVYLQKENIIDESGMPKERFSAEFPKEGPSILRIQQVVRGDSAAYFCASSLSRDRVTNEQYFGPGTRLTVT.

This rearrangement joins TRBV18 to TRBJ2-3, with D possibly matching TRBD2 (6 bases). With 7 bases removed from V and 0 bases from J, the gap between germline ends came to 11 bases. The CDR3 length is 14 residues. Germline CDR1 KGHSH, CDR2 LQKENI. The CDR3 here is CASYDGRSTDTQYF. The CDR3 nucleotides read TGTGCCAGCTACGACGGGAGAAGCACAGATACGCAGTATTTT.

In nucleotides, the CDR3 is TGTGCCAGCAGCTTACAACAGGTCTCTGGAAACACCATATATTTT. It codes for CASSLQQVSGNTIYF. This chain connects TRBV7-9 to TRBJ1-3; the D gene is possibly TRBD1 (5 bases). Between the trimmed V and J ends, which lost 2 bases and 0 bases, there was a span of 8 bases. The CDR3 spans 15 residues. Germline-derived CDR1 and CDR2 are SEHNR and FQNEAQ (reference sequence).

The gene calls are TRBV7-2 and TRBJ2-3; 10 positions agree with TRBD1. J was trimmed by 1 base and V by 5 bases; bases with no gene match: 6. Germline values: CDR1 SGHTA, CDR2 FQGNSA. CDR3 length: 16 residues. CDR3 bases: TGTGCCAGCAGCACTGCCGGGACAGGGGGCACAGATACGCAGTATTTT. Translated, it gives CASSTAGTGGTDTQYF.

The rearrangement links TRBV3-1 (or the pseudogene TRBV3-2) to TRBJ1-2; D is unclear. The CDR3 contains 16 residues. Germline V gene data show CDR1 as LGHDT and CDR2 as YNNKEL (reference sequence). V shed 0 bases and J shed 8 bases, with 19 bases lying between them. In nucleotides, the CDR3 is TGTGCCAGCAGCCAAGACGATCTAGGACTCGGCCGAGGCTACACCTTC. This translates into CASSQDDLGLGRGYTF.

This clone was counted between two and nine times. The chain recombines TRBV19 with TRBJ2-7, with 7 bases aligning to TRBD1. CDR1 and CDR2 from the germline V gene are LNHDA and SQIVND (reference sequence). This CDR3 is 15 amino acids long. V trimming: 1 base; J trimming: 3 bases; junction bases outside the gene matches: 6. The CDR3 is CASSIGGTVSYEQYF. For the CDR3, the DNA is TGTGCCAGTAGTATAGGGGGGACAGTAAGCTACGAGCAGTACTTC.

V and J are TRBV5-8 and TRBJ2-2; D gene ambiguous. CDR3 length: 17 residues. V was cut by 2 bases and J by 3 bases, with 17 bases left in between. Germline assignment: CDR1 SGHTS and CDR2 YDEGEE. Written as DNA, the CDR3 is TGTGCCAGCAGCTTAGTTGGCCACAACGCGGACACCGGGGAGCTGTTTTTT. Protein product: CASSLVGHNADTGELFF.

V and J are TRBV13 and TRBJ1-1, with 7 positions matching TRBD1. Trimming removed 5 bases from V and 1 base from J; junction bases left unmatched: 4. Per germline, CDR1 PRHDT and CDR2 FYEKMQ (reference sequence). CDR3 length equals 14 residues. The DNA for the CDR3 is TGTGCCAGCAGCGCCCAGGGGGGGAACACTGAAGCTTTCTTT. Translated, it gives CASSAQGGNTEAFF.

This rearrangement joins TRBV23-1 to TRBJ1-2; the match to TRBD1 covers 8 bases. TRBV23-1 is marked as an open reading frame, function uncertain. CDR3 size: 15 residues. Trimming took 3 bases from V and 4 from J; bases not matched to a gene: 7. CDR3 sequence: CASSHPGGSSYGYTF. CDR3 in DNA: TGCGCCAGCAGTCATCCAGGGGGCTCAAGCTATGGCTACACCTTC.

The rearrangement links TRBV9 to TRBJ1-3; a possible D gene is TRBD1 (5 bases). Germline loops: CDR1 SGDLS, CDR2 YYNGEE. V gave up 0 bases and J gave up 0 bases, with 10 bases separating them. This CDR3 is built from 16 residues. CDR3 amino acids: CASSVARGGSGNTIYF. Here the CDR3 DNA reads TGTGCCAGCAGCGTAGCCCGGGGGGGCTCTGGAAACACCATATATTTT.

The chain uses TRBV19 and TRBJ2-5, with D maybe TRBD2 (5 bases). Germline-derived CDR1 and CDR2 are LNHDA and SQIVND (reference sequence). The CDR3 contains 15 residues. Trimming shortened V by 0 bases and J by 5 bases, and 13 bases separated the two germline ends. CDR3 DNA sequence: TGTGCCAGTAGTATAGATAGGGCAAGAGGGGAGACCCAGTACTTC. Protein sequence: CASSIDRARGETQYF.

The chain joins TRBV10-3 to TRBJ1-2; D unclear. The germline V gene has CDR1 ENHRY and CDR2 SYGVKD. The CDR3 runs 14 residues. The V end was cut by 4 bases, the J end by 3 bases, with 12 bases between. CDR3 loop: CAISAGGRDYGYTF. The CDR3 DNA reads TGTGCCATCAGTGCCGGAGGGCGCGACTATGGCTACACCTTC.

The J gene is TRBJ1-3, the V gene TRBV7-8, with D hard to call. Between the trimmed V and J ends, which lost 1 base and 4 bases, there was a span of 8 bases. The germline V gene has CDR1 SGHVS and CDR2 FQNEAQ. This CDR3 contains 14 residues. The CDR3, as DNA: TGTGCCAGCAGCTTAGACATAATCGGAAACACCATATATTTT. Encoded protein: CASSLDIIGNTIYF.

The chain is built from TRBV5-6 and TRBJ1-5, with 11 bases lining up with TRBD1. The germline CDR1 and CDR2 sequences are SGHDT and YYEEEE. This CDR3 has 15 amino acids. V was clipped by 4 bases and J by 6 bases; unmatched bases: 6. Here the CDR3 DNA reads TGTGCCAGCAGCAAGGGACAGGGGGGGAGTCAGCCCCAGCATTTT. Amino acids: CASSKGQGGSQPQHF.

This chain joins TRBV27 and TRBJ1-6, with 7 bases that match TRBD1. J was trimmed by 4 bases and V by 2 bases; bases with no gene match: 8. This CDR3 is 17 amino acids long. Germline assignment: CDR1 MNHEY and CDR2 SMNVEV (reference sequence). CDR3 DNA sequence: TGTGCCAGCAGTTTACGGGGGACAGTTAAGTATAATTCACCCCTCCACTTT. It codes for CASSLRGTVKYNSPLHF.

CDR3 in amino acids: CAIKGQGENSPLHF. CDR3 DNA: TGTGCCATCAAAGGGCAGGGGGAAAATTCACCCCTCCACTTT. The V call is TRBV10-3, the J call TRBJ1-6, with TRBD1 matching 7 bases. The CDR3 is 14 amino acids. Trimming cost V 7 bases and J 7 bases; bases outside gene matches: 7. Germline CDR1 reads ENHRY; CDR2 reads SYGVKD.

The J gene is TRBJ1-3, the V gene TRBV7-2; D possibly corresponds to TRBD1 (5 bases). The CDR3 has 14 amino acids. Germline V gene lookup returns CDR1 SGHTA and CDR2 FQGNSA. Trimming shortened V by 4 bases and J by 4 bases, and 11 bases separated the two germline ends. CDR3 region: CASSSDINGNTIYF. In DNA form, the CDR3 reads TGTGCCAGCAGCTCGGACATTAACGGAAACACCATATATTTT.

The chain combines TRBV10-1 with TRBJ2-3; 9 bases match TRBD1. The CDR3 consists of 15 residues. The V and J ends lost 7 bases and 5 bases, in that order; junction bases with no gene match: 10. Germline V gene sequence: CDR1 WNHNN, CDR2 SYGVQD (reference sequence). The CDR3: CASNSEDRGIDTQYF. The CDR3 coding sequence is TGCGCCAGCAATTCGGAGGACAGGGGAATAGATACGCAGTATTTT.

CDR3: CASSSRDEQYF. The CDR3 region has the DNA TGTGCCAGCAGTTCCCGGGACGAGCAGTACTTC. The chain combines TRBV5-5 with TRBJ2-7; D gene uncertain. V was clipped by 5 bases and J by 5 bases, with 8 bases between them. Germline assignment: CDR1 SGHKS and CDR2 YYEKEE (reference sequence). The CDR3 is 11 residues long.

The chain is built from TRBV29-1 and TRBJ1-2; tentative D call: TRBD1 (5 bases). Germline values: CDR1 SQVTM, CDR2 ANQGSEA. The CDR3 length is 11 residues. The germline V and J ends were trimmed by 7 bases and 7 bases, with 13 bases remaining between them. The CDR3 sequence is CSAGGSCGYTF. The CDR3 DNA follows: TGCAGCGCTGGGGGGAGCTGTGGCTACACCTTC.

The V gene is TRBV19, the J gene TRBJ2-1; maybe TRBD2 (6 bases). The CDR3 loop spans 13 amino acids. Germline V gene data show CDR1 as LNHDA and CDR2 as SQIVND (reference sequence). Trimming removed 2 bases from V and 5 bases from J, with 7 bases in between. Here the CDR3 DNA reads TGTGCCAGTAGTATACCGGGAGACAATGAGCAGTTCTTC. Translating it yields CASSIPGDNEQFF. Filled out from reference TRBV19 and TRBJ2-1, the complete variable domain reads DGGITQSPKYLFRKEGQNVTLSCEQNLNHDAMYWYRQDPGQGLRLIYYSQIVNDFQKGDIAEGYSVSREKKESFPLTVTSAQKNPTAFYLCASSIPGDNEQFFGPGTRLTVL.

The chain combines TRBV5-8 with TRBJ1-2; D is ambiguous. Trimming left V 4 bases short and J 8 bases short, with 12 bases between. CDR3 length: 12 residues. Germline CDR1 SGHTS, CDR2 YDEGEE. The CDR3 nucleotides read TGTGCCAGCAGCCCGCGGGATCGGGGCTACACCTTC. Translating it yields CASSPRDRGYTF.

J is TRBJ1-6 and V is TRBV19, with D maybe TRBD1 (5 bases). V dropped 5 bases and J dropped 8 bases, with 10 bases sitting between them. Germline V gives CDR1 LNHDA, CDR2 SQIVND (reference sequence). The CDR3 runs to 13 residues. CDR3 protein: CASSEAGHSPLHF. In DNA, the CDR3 is TGTGCCAGTAGTGAAGCAGGGCATTCACCCCTCCACTTT.

This clone was seen more than once but under ten times. The genes are TRBV12-3 or TRBV12-4 and TRBJ1-2; 10 positions agree with TRBD1. The CDR3 length is 13 residues. Trimming removed 7 bases from V and 4 bases from J; junction bases left unmatched: 3. CDR3: CASTGTGAYGYTF. Written as DNA, the CDR3 is TGTGCCAGCACCGGGACAGGGGCCTATGGCTACACCTTC.

The chain joins TRBV5-1 to TRBJ1-4; D remains ambiguous. Per the germline V gene, CDR1 is SGHRS and CDR2 is YFSETQ. Deletions cut 4 bases from V and 3 bases from J, with 16 bases between. This CDR3 region has 16 residues. CDR3 nucleotides: TGCGCCAGCAGCAGTCGGGCAAGCGGGGCTAATGAAAAACTGTTTTTT. The encoded protein is CASSSRASGANEKLFF.

The rearrangement joins TRBV5-1 to TRBJ1-5; 7 bases fit TRBD1. The CDR3 runs 15 residues. Per the germline V gene, CDR1 is SGHRS and CDR2 is YFSETQ. After removal of 4 bases from V and 2 bases from J, the junction contained 6 bases not matched to a gene. The CDR3 is CASSPSGQGNQPQHF. CDR3 bases: TGCGCCAGCAGCCCGTCAGGACAGGGCAATCAGCCCCAGCATTTT.